What follows are 21 T cell receptor beta chains derived from one specimen sequenced in a study of shared clonotypes between healthy human individuals. Measured with immunoSEQ multiplex PCR; TCRdb has only the in-frame clones, and not every one. This sample has about 1 million clones; around four fifths occur once, and the top ten carry approximately 1.3%. The sequenced material came from memory CD4+ T cells sorted from blood. Subset here: CD45RA-negative fraction. These receptor sequences come from a man aged 18 to 35 in good health.

There are a few counts of this clone. The chain couples TRBV9 to TRBJ2-3, with D perhaps given as TRBD1 or TRBD2 (6 bases each). Looked up from germline, CDR1 is SGDLS and CDR2 is YYNGEE. The CDR3 is made up of 16 amino acids. The V gene lost 3 bases and the J gene lost 0 bases, with 14 bases spanning the gap. The CDR3 is CASSGRRGVSTDTQYF. The CDR3 nucleotides are TGTGCCAGCAGCGGGCGGAGGGGGGTAAGCACAGATACGCAGTATTTT. Full variable domain (outside the CDR3, taken from reference TRBV9 and TRBJ2-3): DSGVTQTPKHLITATGQRVTLRCSPRSGDLSVYWYQQSLDQGLQFLIQYYNGEERAKGNILERFSAQQFPDLHSELNLSSLELGDSALYFCASSGRRGVSTDTQYFGPGTRLTVL.

V usage is TRBV5-1 and J usage is TRBJ2-5; tentatively, D is TRBD2 (6 bases). CDR1 is SGHRS, CDR2 YFSETQ, per germline. This CDR3 is 14 amino acids long. V shed 6 bases and J shed 4 bases, with 16 bases lying between them. DNA of the CDR3: TGCGCCAGCACCCCTGGAGGGTGGGGAGAGACCCAGTACTTC. Translating gives CASTPGGWGETQYF. Full variable domain (outside the CDR3, taken from reference TRBV5-1 and TRBJ2-5): KAGVTQTPRYLIKTRGQQVTLSCSPISGHRSVSWYQQTPGQGLQFLFEYFSETQRNKGNFPGRFSGRQFSNSRSEMNVSTLELGDSALYLCASTPGGWGETQYFGPGTRLLVL.

The V call is TRBV5-4, the J call TRBJ1-1, with D uncertain. This CDR3 region has 15 residues. Trimming shortened V by 2 bases and J by 5 bases, and 16 bases separated the two germline ends. Germline V gives CDR1 SGHNT, CDR2 YYREEE (reference sequence). The CDR3 DNA is TGTGCCAGCAGCTTTCAAGGCCTTCGAAGGACTGAAGCTTTCTTT. Protein product: CASSFQGLRRTEAFF.

The rearrangement uses TRBV29-1 and TRBJ2-1, with unresolved D. Germline CDR1 and CDR2: SQVTM and ANQGSEA. The CDR3 is 11 amino acids. V lost 7 bases, J lost 4 bases, and 8 bases lay in between. The CDR3 region has the DNA TGCAGCGGAAGCCAGTACAATGAGCAGTTCTTC. Protein sequence: CSGSQYNEQFF.

Ten or more counts support this clone. The rearrangement joins TRBV28 to TRBJ2-3, with no clear D. Trimming removed 7 bases at V and 5 bases at J, with 16 bases between. CDR3 size: 14 residues. The germline CDR1 and CDR2 sequences are MDHEN and SYDVKM. The CDR3 nucleotides are TGTGCCAGCAAAAAGGACCACCTCGTAGATACGCAGTATTTT. This sequence encodes CASKKDHLVDTQYF.

V gene TRBV10-1 combines with J gene TRBJ2-3, with 8 bases that match TRBD2. The CDR3 runs to 15 residues. Looked up from germline, CDR1 is WNHNN and CDR2 is SYGVQD (reference sequence). After removal of 0 bases from V and 5 bases from J, the junction contained 4 bases not matched to a gene. In DNA, the CDR3 is TGCGCCAGCAGTGAGTCGACCGGGAGGGTAGATACGCAGTATTTT. Its translation: CASSESTGRVDTQYF.

The chain couples TRBV10-3 to TRBJ1-3; D not resolved. Trimming stripped 0 bases from V and 5 bases from J, with 11 bases between. This CDR3 has 15 residues. Per germline, CDR1 ENHRY and CDR2 SYGVKD. CDR3 coding DNA: TGTGCCATCAGTGAGTCAATCGCGGGTCGAAACACCATATATTTT. Amino acid sequence: CAISESIAGRNTIYF.

The J gene is TRBJ1-5, the V gene TRBV6-1; maybe TRBD1 (5 bases). The CDR3 runs 14 residues. The germline V gene encodes CDR1 MNHNS and CDR2 SASEGT. The ends were cut back, 4 bases at V and 4 bases at J, with 11 bases in the middle. CDR3 sequence reads: CASSATGVNQPQHF. The CDR3 nucleotides are TGTGCCAGCAGTGCCACAGGCGTTAATCAGCCCCAGCATTTT.

This chain links TRBV7-9 with TRBJ2-6, with a weak D call TRBD1 (5 bases). The CDR3 length is 16 residues. The germline V gene encodes CDR1 SEHNR and CDR2 FQNEAQ (reference sequence). V was clipped by 0 bases and J by 0 bases, with 6 bases between them. CDR3 amino acids: CASSLAQGSGANVLTF. DNA for the CDR3: TGTGCCAGCAGCTTAGCGCAGGGCTCTGGGGCCAACGTCCTGACTTTC.

Only a few counts were recorded for this clone. Other DNA sequences in this sample translate to the same CDR3. J is TRBJ1-2 and V is TRBV27; D gene ambiguous. The length of the CDR3 is 13 residues. The V gene's germline CDR1 is MNHEY and CDR2 SMNVEV (reference sequence). V lost 3 bases and J 2 bases, leaving 7 bases between the germline ends. CDR3 in amino acids: CASSFRGNYGYTF. CDR3 nucleotides: TGTGCCAGCAGTTTCCGGGGAAACTATGGCTACACCTTC.

The rearrangement links TRBV18 to TRBJ1-5; D perhaps matches TRBD1 (5 bases). Germline-derived CDR1 and CDR2 are KGHSH and LQKENI. The CDR3 runs to 16 residues. V lost 6 bases to trimming and J lost 2 bases, with 17 bases between them. The DNA of the CDR3 is TGTGCCAGCTCCCTTAAACAGGCGGTAGGCAATCAGCCCCAGCATTTT. Translation gives CASSLKQAVGNQPQHF.

A few counts support this clone. The J gene is TRBJ1-3, the V gene TRBV7-9; weak D call: TRBD1 (5 bases). Germline assignment: CDR1 SEHNR and CDR2 FQNEAQ (reference sequence). V lost 6 bases to trimming and J lost 3 bases, with 12 bases between them. The CDR3 runs 14 residues. The CDR3: CASSPPTDGNTIYF. In nucleotides, the CDR3 is TGTGCCAGCAGTCCCCCGACAGATGGAAACACCATATATTTT.

This clone was seen only a few times. The chain uses TRBV28 and TRBJ1-4; no clear D gene. The V gene's germline CDR1 is MDHEN and CDR2 SYDVKM. This CDR3 has 13 amino acids. V was cut by 5 bases and J by 11 bases, with 15 bases left in between. CDR3 DNA: TGTGCCAGCAGTATCCCCGGGGTGAGGAAACTGTTTTTT. Its translation: CASSIPGVRKLFF.

The genes are TRBV2 and TRBJ2-1; D is possibly TRBD2 (6 bases). Per germline, CDR1 SNHLY and CDR2 FYNNEI. V was cut by 4 bases and J by 7 bases, with 8 bases left in between. The CDR3 sequence is 12 residues long. CDR3 bases: TGTGCCAGCAGTGCGGAGGGGAATGAGCAGTTCTTC. This encodes CASSAEGNEQFF. Complete variable domain (other parts from reference TRBV2 and TRBJ2-1): EPEVTQTPSHQVTQMGQEVILRCVPISNHLYFYWYRQILGQKVEFLVSFYNNEISEKSEIFDDQFSVERPDGSNFTLKIRSTKLEDSAMYFCASSAEGNEQFFGPGTRLTVL.

V is TRBV5-4 and J is TRBJ2-5; no firm D call. Trimming took off 7 bases at V and 1 base at J, with 17 bases between the two ends. CDR1 is SGHNT, CDR2 YYREEE, per germline (reference sequence). This CDR3 has 15 amino acids. The CDR3 sequence: CASPLLSILQETQYF. DNA for the CDR3: TGTGCCAGCCCACTTCTCAGCATCCTCCAAGAGACCCAGTACTTC.

V usage is TRBV28 and J usage is TRBJ2-3, with a tentative D call TRBD1 (5 bases). Deletions cut 8 bases from V and 0 bases from J, with 15 bases between. The V gene's germline CDR1 is MDHEN and CDR2 SYDVKM. The CDR3 contains 15 residues. CDR3 protein: CASRLRQRSTDTQYF. In DNA form, the CDR3 reads TGTGCCAGCCGGTTGAGACAGAGAAGCACAGATACGCAGTATTTT.

The chain couples TRBV18 to TRBJ2-6, with 8 nucleotides matching TRBD1. The germline gives CDR1 KGHSH, CDR2 LQKENI. Trimming at V came to 6 bases and at J to 4 bases, leaving 14 bases not matched to a gene. This CDR3 has 18 residues. The CDR3 region is CASSLETGEVSGANVLTF. In nucleotides, the CDR3 is TGTGCCAGCTCCCTTGAGACAGGGGAGGTTTCCGGGGCCAACGTCCTGACTTTC.

Regarding this clone: Other DNA sequences from this sample encode an identical CDR3 as well. The chain employs TRBV28 and TRBJ2-2; D remains ambiguous. Germline values: CDR1 MDHEN, CDR2 SYDVKM. CDR3 length: 13 amino acids. The V gene lost 2 bases and the J gene lost 2 bases, with 3 bases spanning the gap. The CDR3 is CASSLTNTGELFF. The CDR3 DNA reads as TGTGCCAGCAGTTTAACCAACACCGGGGAGCTGTTTTTT.

This sequence joins TRBV4-1 and TRBJ2-5; 7 bases map to TRBD2. The V gene's germline CDR1 is MGHRA and CDR2 YSYEKL. This CDR3 spans 14 amino acids. The J segment lost 6 bases and the V segment lost 0 bases, leaving 4 bases of the junction unmatched. The CDR3 loop reads CASSQETSVKTQYF. The CDR3 DNA reads TGCGCCAGCAGCCAAGAAACTAGCGTAAAGACCCAGTACTTC.

V and J are TRBV7-2 and TRBJ2-2, with D possibly TRBD2 on 6 matching bases. Germline V CDR1 and CDR2: SGHTA, FQGNSA. CDR3 length equals 16 residues. Trimming took 5 bases from V and 0 from J, leaving 13 bases between them. CDR3 nucleotide sequence: TGTGCCAGCAGCCCTACTAGCTTCGCGAACACCGGGGAGCTGTTTTTT. Encoded protein: CASSPTSFANTGELFF.

The chain joins TRBV6-6 to TRBJ1-2; TRBD1 matches 11 bases. The CDR3 is 14 amino acids. The junction had 8 bases not matched to a gene; V was cut back by 5 bases and J by 9 bases. Germline assignment: CDR1 MNHNY and CDR2 SVGAGI (reference sequence). Written as DNA, the CDR3 is TGTGCCAGCAGTACCACCGGGACAGGGGGTAGCTACACCTTC. Its translation: CASSTTGTGGSYTF.